This entry concerns a single T cell receptor (beta chain). The entry originates in a study of blood T cell repertoires in COVID-19. About the research overall: Spain, Italy and the United States supplied samples that represented acute and convalescent COVID-19.

Followed longitudinally, the Seattle patients had been enrolled during active infection. Losses at the gene ends were 4 bases for V and 3 bases for J; bases not matched to a gene: 8. The CDR3 contains 17 residues. Germline loops: CDR1 LGHDT, CDR2 YNNKEL (reference sequence). Sequencing was performed with immunoSEQ multiplex PCR; in TCRdb, only in-frame clones are kept and a portion is missing. In the table there are about 170,000 clones, approximately 90% of which are singletons. The material sequenced was peripheral blood. The V and J genes are TRBV3-1 (or the pseudogene TRBV3-2) and TRBJ2-3, with 12 bases that match TRBD2. This TCR came from a man aged 18-30 years with COVID-19, enrolled during active disease. The CDR3 reads CASSPRLAGDGTDTQYF. The CDR3 nucleotides read TGTGCCAGCAGCCCTCGACTAGCGGGAGACGGGACAGATACGCAGTATTTT.